What follows describes a single TCR beta chain. The count of this clonotype is one. Its antigen is not yet known. A read error may account for a junction end that differs from germline. These data come from a study of tumor-infiltrating lymphocytes in primary liver carcinoma (dated by TCRdb to about 2017). A note on the overall study: Surgical resection was performed in China between 2015 and March 2016 on several patients with histopathologically diagnosed primary liver carcinoma. Each sample produced about 3.5 to 7.5 million productive TCRbeta reads, and read depth showed no significant difference between tissue types. The five patients had tumors staged T1-T3 N0M0, with maximum diameters ranging from roughly 4.2 to 11 cm. Technical replicate repertoires showed high reproducibility, with mean shared-clone rates about 0.86 and correlation coefficients above 0.95. The study combined TCRbeta repertoire sequencing, expression microarrays and whole-exome sequencing across five regions of each liver tumor, with adjacent normal tissue and blood. A total of some 35 specimens from 5 patients went through TCRbeta repertoire sequencing, namely 25 tumor regions, 5 adjacent noncancerous liver tissues and 5 peripheral blood samples. Of the five patients (three men and two women, aged 30 to 69 years), four had hepatocellular carcinoma and one had combined HCC and intrahepatic cholangiocarcinoma. Findings and caveats that apply to the study as a whole: Compared with blood, tumors had a significantly larger share of the repertoire taken up by the top 250 clones (p = 0.039). Only the TCR beta chain was sequenced, so true repertoire diversity is likely underestimated because unpaired alpha chains were not captured. Consistent with antigen-driven expansion, pairs of tumor regions showed higher repertoire overlap (mean roughly 35%) than either tumor-adjacent pairs (about 17%) or tumor-blood pairs (roughly 14%). Bulk unsorted samples precluded comparing CD4+ and CD8+ T cell repertoires. With just a handful of patients in the study, the authors point out that the findings should be validated in a larger study.

A constant-region primer and ProtoScript II reverse transcriptase were used to reverse-transcribe TCRbeta-specific cDNA from around 480 ng total RNA. Three nested multiplex PCR rounds, following a slightly modified ARM-PCR procedure, were used to build the TCRbeta libraries. Sample barcodes and Illumina adapters were attached in a final 25-cycle PCR using Deep VentR polymerase. Before sequencing, amplicons of 200-500 bp were gel-purified using a QIAquick gel extraction kit. An Illumina HiSeq 2500 was used to sequence the TCRbeta amplicons with 250-bp paired-end reads. Per the authors' processing: Quality trimming of reads was performed with Trimmomatic v0.33, and paired reads were merged with FLASH v1.2.11 so that full CDR3 sequences could be recovered. V, D and J germline segments were assigned to the rearranged TCRbeta sequences using MiGEC v1.2.1b. Clonotype statistics and Shannon-Wiener diversity indices were computed with VDJtools v1.0.0. Except for diversity analysis, only each sample's 250 most abundant clonotypes were used in subsequent analyses to reduce sampling bias. TCRdb reanalyzed the raw reads on its own, using fastp at Q25 for trimming and MiXCR for clone calling, and kept in-frame beta chains. Identical CDR3 protein sequences are pooled into one entry, listed with their most common genes and DNA. The V and J calls were determined by TCRdb, not by the authors. In this sample the table shows 180,000 or so distinct CDR3 sequences, about 55% of which occur a single time. The top ten hold less than 75% of the sample.

Blood RNA was extracted from unsorted whole blood with TRIzol reagent; germline DNA came from the DNeasy Blood & Tissue kit. Chronic HBV infection was present in the patients, and the patients were treatment-naive at sampling. Before surgery, roughly 4 milliliters of peripheral blood were collected into K2EDTA tubes. The sequencing sample was made of peripheral blood. The source of this sequence is a man aged 35 to 55 with primary liver carcinoma and hepatitis B virus infection.

In nucleotides, the sequence is TGTGCCAGAAGCCGCCAGACTGGGAACTACGAGCAGTACTTC. It encodes CARSRQTGNYEQYF. This receptor chain uses TRBV4-2 and TRBJ2-7; the D gene cannot be named for sure. The CDR1 and CDR2 encoded by the germline V gene are LGHNA and YNFKEQ. The CDR3 spans 14 residues, from the cysteine through the phenylalanine. This entry keeps only the CDR3 DNA: 42 bases, framed from base 1.